This TCR beta chain appears in the sequencing data of a study of response to subunit inactivated influenza vaccine. The study's findings and limits: Authors suggested each seasonal flu vaccination may recruit only limited numbers of new T cells.

The CDR3 loop spans 12 amino acids. V was cut by 2 bases and J by 8 bases, with 10 bases left in between. From germline, CDR1 is SGHRS and CDR2 YFSETQ. Comments on this clonotype: The antigen is undetermined.

TCRdb re-called the RT-PCR reads through MiXCR, storing one row per CDR3 protein. This table holds over 800,000 distinct CDR3 sequences, about 20% found once. This specimen was PBMCs from blood, taken 4 to 6 days after vaccination. The V gene is TRBV5-1, the J gene TRBJ1-2, with TRBD1 as a possible D gene (5 bases). This clonotype was obtained from a man aged 50-60 years who received an inactivated influenza vaccine. The CDR3 DNA reads TGCGCCAGCAGCTTCTTAGGGGACGGCTACACCTTC. Translated, it gives CASSFLGDGYTF.